This T cell receptor beta chain derives from a study of siplizumab effects on memory and regulatory T cells (dated by TCRdb to between 2019 and 2020). With regard to the full study: The effect of the anti-CD2 antibody siplizumab on alloreactive T-cell subsets was examined in allogeneic mixed lymphocyte reactions constructed from human PBMCs.

The protocol used for the library was the immunoSEQ multiplex PCR assay. The deep sequencing platform assayed 90,000 to 100,000 TCR templates per sample. Genomic DNA extracted from sorted T cells was used for TCRbeta CDR3 sequencing. Regarding the original processing steps: The R programming language was used for clonal analysis of the TCRbeta CDR3 data. Unstimulated samples were compared with post-reaction CFSE-low samples to define alloreactive CD4+ and CD8+ clones. By matching sequences to the repertoires of sorted unstimulated Treg and non-Treg cells, each alloreactive CD4+ clone was assigned a regulatory or non-regulatory origin. TCRdb stores this immuneACCESS table with in-frame sequences only. Part of the clones is absent; in the studies checked, under half of the shortfall reflects unresolved V genes, and no reason is known for the rest. V and J calls and clone size are as listed in that table; D and trimming were resolved from the DNA. A total of some 52,000 clones appear in this sample, 95% to 97% of them only once. The ten largest clones capture under 0.7% of the sample.

Additional sequencing covered unstimulated subsets from a few donor pairs, namely CD8+ effector memory, CD4+ naive, CD8+ TEMRA, CD4+ memory and CD8+ naive. Sorted unstimulated T cells and proliferating T cells recovered from mixed lymphocyte reactions underwent TCRbeta CDR3 sequencing. Fresh whole blood from ten HLA-typed healthy donors was used as the source from which PBMCs were isolated. The CDR3 sequence holds 17 residues, the cysteine and phenylalanine included. Only the CDR3 DNA stays, 51 bases, in frame from base 1. V loses 0 bases at its end and J loses 1 base; junction bases beyond the gene matches: 7. CDR1 SGHRS and CDR2 YFSETQ are derived from the germline V gene. Remarks on this clone: What antigen it recognizes has not been identified. No base qualities exist here, and no much larger clone lies one base off it.

General findings and caveats noted by the study authors: Among mappable alloreactive CD4+ clones, the Treg-derived fraction averaged nearly 70% with siplizumab versus roughly 25% in control reactions. Greater diversity appeared to be present in unstimulated naive T cells than in memory T cells, and a substantial contribution to the alloresponse seemed to be made by naive cells. The cumulative frequency of alloreactive sequences traceable to unstimulated CD4+ memory T cells was significantly reduced by siplizumab. Because sequences at frequencies below about 10^-5 were poorly captured, only a minor fraction of alloreactive clones could be mapped back to unstimulated subsets. For roughly 75-97% of proliferating CD4+ or CD8+ clones, no naive or memory phenotype could be assigned. Whether proliferating Tregs from siplizumab cultures actually had suppressive function was not functionally confirmed.

The chain is assembled from TRBV5-1 and TRBJ2-1; 7 central bases correspond to TRBD2. The receptor's source is a human donor in good health. The sequenced sample consisted of naive CD4+ T cells sorted from blood. Read against the paper, the sample's cell subset or site label means: unstimulated naive T cells. The CDR3 reads CASSLELGGPSYNEQFF. In nucleotide form, the sequence is TGCGCCAGCAGCTTGGAATTGGGAGGGCCATCCTACAATGAGCAGTTCTTC. Reference TRBV5-1 and TRBJ2-1 genes cover what lies past the CDR3, so the full variable domain is KAGVTQTPRYLIKTRGQQVTLSCSPISGHRSVSWYQQTPGQGLQFLFEYFSETQRNKGNFPGRFSGRQFSNSRSEMNVSTLELGDSALYLCASSLELGGPSYNEQFFGPGTRLTVL.